The 16 T cell receptor beta chains below were found in one sample sequenced in a study of OX40 agonist ivuxolimab in advanced cancers. TCRdb's table, derived via immunoSEQ multiplex PCR, lists solely in-frame clones and lacks some. The table lists roughly 150,000 clones, roughly 94% of them singletons. Sequenced material: CD4+ or CD8+ T cells sorted from blood, taken in a trial of the OX40 agonist ivuxolimab. The receptors were sampled from an adult with an advanced solid tumor such as melanoma, head and neck, liver or kidney cancer.

The CDR3 region is CATRDNQYSNQPQHF. The CDR3 DNA follows: TGCGCCACCAGGGACAATCAATATAGCAATCAGCCCCAGCATTTT. The V gene is TRBV10-2, the J gene TRBJ1-5; a possible D gene is TRBD1 (6 bases). The CDR3 extends over 15 amino acids. Germline assignment: CDR1 WSHSY and CDR2 SAAADI. V gave up 10 bases and J gave up 0 bases, with 16 bases separating them.

The chain uses TRBV19 and TRBJ1-1, with 8 bases lining up with TRBD1. With 11 bases clipped from V and 8 bases from J, the junction kept 7 bases outside the gene matches. CDR1 and CDR2 from the germline V gene are LNHDA and SQIVND (reference sequence). There are 11 residues in the CDR3. The CDR3: CAGRGTGEAFF. The CDR3, as DNA: TGTGCCGGACGCGGGACAGGAGAAGCTTTCTTT.

V usage is TRBV28 and J usage is TRBJ1-2, with 8 bases lining up with TRBD1. The V gene's germline CDR1 is MDHEN and CDR2 SYDVKM. Germline trimming cut 4 bases from V and 8 bases from J; bases unmatched to any gene: 6. The CDR3 contains 13 residues. CDR3 coding DNA: TGTGCCAGCAGTTCCCAGGGGGCGGGCGGCTACACCTTC. It translates to CASSSQGAGGYTF.

The V call is TRBV7-2, the J call TRBJ2-7; 9 bases are shared with TRBD1. The CDR3 sequence is 15 residues long. V dropped 2 bases and J dropped 5; count of bases not matched to a gene: 7. Germline V lookup: CDR1 SGHTA, CDR2 FQGNSA. The DNA for the CDR3 is TGTGCCAGCAGCTTACTGGGACAGGGAGCTCACGAGCAGTACTTC. It yields the protein CASSLLGQGAHEQYF.

The chain recombines TRBV7-2 with TRBJ1-5; no definite D call. CDR3 length: 18 residues. V lost 0 bases to trimming and J lost 0 bases, with 15 bases between them. The germline V gene has CDR1 SGHTA and CDR2 FQGNSA. The CDR3 bases are TGTGCCAGCAGCTTAGCGCTCCTTACCAGCAATAGCAATCAGCCCCAGCATTTT. As protein: CASSLALLTSNSNQPQHF.

The V call is TRBV19, the J call TRBJ2-3; tentatively, D is TRBD1 (6 bases). The V gene's germline CDR1 is LNHDA and CDR2 SQIVND (reference sequence). V shed 3 bases and J shed 2 bases, with 9 bases lying between them. CDR3 size: 14 residues. This chain's CDR3 is CASSIQGSTDTQYF. In DNA, the CDR3 is TGTGCCAGTAGTATTCAGGGGTCCACAGATACGCAGTATTTT.

V usage is TRBV11-3 and J usage is TRBJ2-1; 9 nucleotides agree with TRBD1. In germline, CDR1 is SGHNT, CDR2 YENEEA. The CDR3 is made up of 12 amino acids. V lost 5 bases, J lost 13 bases, and 6 bases stayed unmatched. CDR3 sequence: CASSPGQGLQFF. The CDR3 nucleotides read TGTGCCAGCAGCCCTGGACAGGGGCTACAGTTCTTC.

This clone was detected once. This sequence joins TRBV5-1 and TRBJ2-2; D perhaps matches TRBD2 (6 bases). Per the germline V gene, CDR1 is SGHRS and CDR2 is YFSETQ. Trimming shortened V by 2 bases and J by 4 bases, and 15 bases separated the two germline ends. The CDR3 has 16 amino acids. CDR3 loop: CASSFLAGRGTGELFF. In DNA form, the CDR3 reads TGCGCCAGCAGCTTTCTCGCGGGACGAGGCACCGGGGAGCTGTTTTTT. Looking up the rest from reference TRBV5-1 and TRBJ2-2 gives the full variable domain: KAGVTQTPRYLIKTRGQQVTLSCSPISGHRSVSWYQQTPGQGLQFLFEYFSETQRNKGNFPGRFSGRQFSNSRSEMNVSTLELGDSALYLCASSFLAGRGTGELFFGEGSRLTVL.

The V call is TRBV5-5, the J call TRBJ2-7; a possible D gene is TRBD2 (5 bases). Per germline, CDR1 SGHKS and CDR2 YYEKEE (reference sequence). Deletions cut 1 base from V and 2 bases from J, with 13 bases between. CDR3 length: 15 amino acids. The CDR3 sequence: CASSLHPDGAYEQYF. For the CDR3, the DNA is TGTGCCAGCAGCTTGCATCCTGACGGGGCCTACGAGCAGTACTTC.

The CDR3, as DNA: TGTGCCAGCAGTTACTGGACAGCAGGATCCACTGAAGCTTTCTTT. Encoded protein: CASSYWTAGSTEAFF. V gene TRBV6-5 combines with J gene TRBJ1-1; D might be TRBD1 (6 bases). V was shortened by 1 base and J by 4 bases, with 13 bases between the two germline ends. The CDR3 is 15 amino acids. Germline V gene data show CDR1 as MNHEY and CDR2 as SVGAGI.

The chain recombines TRBV29-1 with TRBJ2-7, with 7 bases fitting TRBD1. Germline trimming cut 3 bases from V and 2 bases from J; bases unmatched to any gene: 4. The CDR3 is made up of 13 amino acids. The germline V gene encodes CDR1 SQVTM and CDR2 ANQGSEA. The CDR3 here is CSVDGQVTYEQYF. DNA of the CDR3: TGCAGCGTTGACGGACAGGTAACCTACGAGCAGTACTTC.

The V and J genes are TRBV29-1 and TRBJ2-7; the D gene is possibly TRBD1 (5 bases). This CDR3 is 12 amino acids long. The germline CDR1 and CDR2 sequences are SQVTM and ANQGSEA. V lost 6 bases and J 0 bases, leaving 9 bases between the germline ends. This CDR3 reads CSVMTDSYEQYF. CDR3 sequence (DNA): TGCAGCGTGATGACAGACTCCTACGAGCAGTACTTC.

The chain uses TRBV4-3 and TRBJ2-7; tentatively, D is TRBD2 (6 bases). Per the germline V gene, CDR1 is LGHNA and CDR2 is YSLEER. The V and J ends lost 3 bases and 0 bases respectively, with 15 bases between them. This CDR3 comprises 16 residues. DNA of the CDR3: TGCGCCAGCAGCCATAATCAGGGACTGGGCTCCTACGAGCAGTACTTC. It translates to CASSHNQGLGSYEQYF.

CDR3 sequence: CASNRVGSGTEAFF. The CDR3 DNA reads TGTGCCAGCAACAGGGTGGGATCGGGCACTGAAGCTTTCTTT. V usage is TRBV25-1 and J usage is TRBJ1-1; TRBD1 might be the D (6 bases). The CDR3 runs 14 residues. CDR1 is MGHDK, CDR2 SYGVNS, per germline. With 7 bases removed from V and 4 bases from J, the gap between germline ends came to 16 bases.

The chain combines TRBV5-4 with TRBJ1-2; 7 bases match TRBD1. The CDR3 extends over 15 amino acids. V gave up 4 bases and J gave up 4 bases; unmatched junction bases: 10. Per germline, CDR1 SGHNT and CDR2 YYREEE (reference sequence). Here the CDR3 DNA reads TGTGCCAGCAGCCTCGACAGGGTTGGGCCCTATGGCTACACCTTC. This codes for CASSLDRVGPYGYTF.

The chain combines TRBV4-3 with TRBJ1-4; D possibly corresponds to TRBD1 (5 bases). V lost 0 bases and J lost 8, with 13 bases in between. Germline CDR1 LGHNA, CDR2 YSLEER. The CDR3 spans 15 residues. The CDR3 coding sequence is TGCGCCAGCAGCCAAGAATCAGGGAGACGGGAAAAACTGTTTTTT. This encodes CASSQESGRREKLFF.